One and the same sample provided the 11 T cell receptor beta chains below, sequenced in a study of beta chain features in type 1 diabetes. Study-wide findings and caveats: When Type 1 diabetes patients were examined, their TCRB CDR3s proved moderately but significantly shorter in all four CD4+ subsets.

Expressed TCRB transcripts were sequenced because the entire RNA isolate underwent reverse transcription. Sequencing was performed with immunoSEQ multiplex PCR; in TCRdb, only in-frame clones are kept and a portion is missing. This table has around 260,000 clones, about 20% appearing once. These TCRs' antigens remain unknown. The sample was naive CD4+ T cells from blood. The receptor set was obtained from a woman between 40 and 50 years old with type 1 diabetes.

V usage is TRBV27 and J usage is TRBJ1-4; D ambiguous. This CDR3 spans 13 amino acids. Per germline, CDR1 MNHEY and CDR2 SMNVEV (reference sequence). V shed 4 bases and J shed 8 bases, with 11 bases lying between them. CDR3 in DNA: TGTGCCAGCAGTTCAACCTTCCAGGAAAAACTGTTTTTT. It translates to CASSSTFQEKLFF.

The rearrangement links TRBV5-4 to TRBJ2-7, with TRBD2 matching over 7 bases. The ends lost 1 base at V and 5 bases at J; junction bases unmatched: 9. Germline CDR1 reads SGHNT; CDR2 reads YYREEE (reference sequence). This CDR3 is built from 15 residues. In DNA form, the CDR3 reads TGTGCCAGCAGCTTGCCTACGGGAGGATTACACGAGCAGTACTTC. This translates into CASSLPTGGLHEQYF.

The chain carries TRBV30 and TRBJ2-1, with 14 bases matching TRBD2. The CDR3 has 13 residues. Unmatched junction bases numbered 1, after V lost 3 bases and J lost 9 bases. The germline V gene has CDR1 GTSNPN and CDR2 SVGIG (reference sequence). The DNA of the CDR3 is TGTGCCTGGAGGGGACTAGCGGGAGCTGAGCAGTTCTTC. This codes for CAWRGLAGAEQFF.

V and J are TRBV15 and TRBJ2-5, with 9 bases matching TRBD1. The V segment lost 3 bases and the J segment 4 bases; nucleotides outside the gene matches: 9. Germline CDR1 LNHNV, CDR2 YYDKDF (reference sequence). This CDR3 is 16 amino acids long. The CDR3, as DNA: TGTGCCACCAGCAGTACGGGACAGGGACGCCGAGAGACCCAGTACTTC. Translating gives CATSSTGQGRRETQYF.

This clone turned up a few times. V gene TRBV30 combines with J gene TRBJ1-5, with no clear D. The CDR3 totals 15 residues. V was trimmed by 0 bases and J by 0 bases, leaving 9 bases between them. The V gene's germline CDR1 is GTSNPN and CDR2 SVGIG (reference sequence). CDR3 region: CAWSVGGYSNQPQHF. CDR3 DNA sequence: TGTGCCTGGAGTGTTGGAGGGTATAGCAATCAGCCCCAGCATTTT. Variable domain in full (rest from reference TRBV30 and TRBJ1-5): SQTIHQWPATLVQPVGSPLSLECTVEGTSNPNLYWYRQAAGRGLQLLFYSVGIGQISSEVPQNLSASRPQDRQFILSSKKLLLSDSGFYLCAWSVGGYSNQPQHFGDGTRLSIL.

This clone was counted only a few times. The chain has TRBV2 and TRBJ2-5; possible D gene TRBD2, 6 bases. Germline CDR1 and CDR2: SNHLY and FYNNEI. The CDR3 totals 12 residues. Trimming removed 4 bases from V and 4 bases from J, with 7 bases in between. The CDR3 DNA reads TGTGCCAGCAGTGGCGGGGCAGAGACCCAGTACTTC. It yields the protein CASSGGAETQYF.

Concerning this clone: The sample carries other DNA sequences with the same CDR3. The rearrangement links TRBV5-1 to TRBJ1-5; a possible D gene is TRBD1 (5 bases). This CDR3 has 15 amino acids. The V gene lost 4 bases and the J gene lost 1 base, with 12 bases spanning the gap. Germline V gene data show CDR1 as SGHRS and CDR2 as YFSETQ. This chain's CDR3 is CASSLDGGSNQPQHF. The CDR3 DNA is TGCGCCAGCAGCCTGGACGGGGGGAGCAATCAGCCCCAGCATTTT. The full variable domain, completed using reference TRBV5-1 and TRBJ1-5, is KAGVTQTPRYLIKTRGQQVTLSCSPISGHRSVSWYQQTPGQGLQFLFEYFSETQRNKGNFPGRFSGRQFSNSRSEMNVSTLELGDSALYLCASSLDGGSNQPQHFGDGTRLSIL.

V gene TRBV9 combines with J gene TRBJ1-5; no firm D call. With 4 bases removed from V and 0 bases from J, the gap between germline ends came to 11 bases. Germline lookup yields CDR1 SGDLS and CDR2 YYNGEE. CDR3 size: 15 residues. For the CDR3, the DNA is TGTGCCAGCAGCCGAGGAGGGAATAGCAATCAGCCCCAGCATTTT. Translated, it gives CASSRGGNSNQPQHF.

This chain links TRBV5-1 with TRBJ1-2, with 7 bases that match TRBD1. Germline CDR1 SGHRS, CDR2 YFSETQ. The CDR3 totals 15 residues. The J segment lost 3 bases and the V segment lost 4 bases, leaving 9 bases of the junction unmatched. CDR3 in amino acids: CASSPTPTGDYGYTF. DNA for the CDR3: TGCGCCAGCAGCCCTACGCCAACAGGGGACTATGGCTACACCTTC.

This clone was recorded a few times. V usage is TRBV6-5 and J usage is TRBJ1-2; weak D call: TRBD1 (6 bases). The CDR3 loop spans 13 amino acids. V lost 11 bases, J lost 0 bases, and 13 bases lay in between. Germline values: CDR1 MNHEY, CDR2 SVGAGI. The CDR3 region has the DNA TGTGCCGTGGGGAGGGGGGCTAACTATGGCTACACCTTC. This encodes CAVGRGANYGYTF.

This clone turned up a few times. The rearrangement joins TRBV25-1 to TRBJ2-7; 7 nucleotides line up with TRBD1. The CDR3 spans 17 residues. The germline V gene has CDR1 MGHDK and CDR2 SYGVNS. V trimming: 3 bases; J trimming: 1 base; junction bases outside the gene matches: 12. Here the CDR3 DNA reads TGTGCCAGCAGTGATTCCCAGGGGGTGCCCTTTTCCTACGAGCAGTACTTC. Its translation: CASSDSQGVPFSYEQYF.